A single sample is the source of the 31 T cell receptor beta chains below, sequenced in a study of blood T cell repertoires in COVID-19. Data came from immunoSEQ multiplex PCR; TCRdb stores just in-frame clones and leaves some out. The sample holds around 140,000 clones, around 84% seen once. The source material was peripheral blood. These receptors came from an elderly woman with acute or convalescent COVID-19.

V and J are TRBV7-7 and TRBJ2-7; the match to TRBD2 covers 9 bases. The CDR3 runs 15 residues. V gave up 5 bases and J gave up 6 bases; unmatched junction bases: 11. The germline V gene encodes CDR1 SSHAT and CDR2 FNYEAQ (reference sequence). The CDR3 DNA follows: TGTGCCAGCAGCAAGCGGGGGGATAGTTTCTCCGAGCAGTACTTC. The encoded protein is CASSKRGDSFSEQYF. Drawing the rest from reference TRBV7-7 and TRBJ2-7, the complete variable domain is GAGVSQSPRYKVTKRGQDVTLRCDPISSHATLYWYQQALGQGPEFLTYFNYEAQPDKSGLPSDRFSAERPEGSISTLTIQRTEQRDSAMYRCASSKRGDSFSEQYFGPGTRLTVT.

V gene TRBV25-1 combines with J gene TRBJ1-3, with D unresolved. V lost 7 bases to trimming and J lost 4 bases, with 11 bases between them. This CDR3 has 13 amino acids. Germline CDR1 and CDR2: MGHDK and SYGVNS. CDR3 region: CASIQNPGNTIYF. Here the CDR3 DNA reads TGTGCCAGCATCCAGAACCCGGGAAACACCATATATTTT.

The chain combines TRBV6-5 with TRBJ2-5; TRBD1 matches 7 bases. With 6 bases clipped from V and 4 bases from J, the junction kept 5 bases outside the gene matches. This CDR3 has 13 residues. CDR1 MNHEY and CDR2 SVGAGI come from the germline V gene. CDR3 coding DNA: TGTGCCAGCAGGGACTCAGGGGGAGAGACCCAGTACTTC. Amino acid sequence: CASRDSGGETQYF.

Written as DNA, the CDR3 is TGTGCCAGCAGCCCACTAGCGTCGAGCACAGATACGCAGTATTTT. Residues: CASSPLASSTDTQYF. J is TRBJ2-3 and V is TRBV6-5; 7 bases are shared with TRBD2. The junction had 6 bases not matched to a gene; V was cut back by 6 bases and J by 0 bases. The germline gives CDR1 MNHEY, CDR2 SVGAGI. The CDR3 sequence is 15 residues long.

J is TRBJ1-3 and V is TRBV18; D perhaps matches TRBD1 (6 bases). V was trimmed by 3 bases and J by 0 bases, leaving 12 bases between them. The germline V gene encodes CDR1 KGHSH and CDR2 LQKENI. This CDR3 region has 16 residues. In DNA, the CDR3 is TGTGCCAGCTCACCTCATCCAGGGGTCTCTGGAAACACCATATATTTT. Amino acids: CASSPHPGVSGNTIYF.

The V and J genes are TRBV2 and TRBJ2-7, with 9 bases lining up with TRBD2. The junction had 15 bases not matched to a gene; V was cut back by 8 bases and J by 4 bases. Germline V gene data show CDR1 as SNHLY and CDR2 as FYNNEI. This CDR3 contains 16 residues. The CDR3 reads CASPPRRGGGGYEQYF. The CDR3 region has the DNA TGTGCCAGCCCCCCAAGGCGCGGCGGGGGGGGTTACGAGCAGTACTTC. The full variable domain, in which reference TRBV2 and TRBJ2-7 provide the parts outside the CDR3, is EPEVTQTPSHQVTQMGQEVILRCVPISNHLYFYWYRQILGQKVEFLVSFYNNEISEKSEIFDDQFSVERPDGSNFTLKIRSTKLEDSAMYFCASPPRRGGGGYEQYFGPGTRLTVT.

The chain uses TRBV30 and TRBJ2-5; a possible D gene is TRBD2 (6 bases). From germline, CDR1 is GTSNPN and CDR2 SVGIG (reference sequence). The CDR3 consists of 13 residues. Trimming pared 2 bases from V and 1 base from J, leaving 8 bases between. The CDR3: CAWSRGTQETQYF. Written as DNA, the CDR3 is TGTGCCTGGAGTCGGGGGACCCAAGAGACCCAGTACTTC. Variable domain in full (rest from reference TRBV30 and TRBJ2-5): SQTIHQWPATLVQPVGSPLSLECTVEGTSNPNLYWYRQAAGRGLQLLFYSVGIGQISSEVPQNLSASRPQDRQFILSSKKLLLSDSGFYLCAWSRGTQETQYFGPGTRLLVL.

This sequence joins TRBV5-5 and TRBJ1-4; a possible D gene is TRBD1 (6 bases). The CDR3 totals 14 residues. V was clipped by 0 bases and J by 8 bases, with 11 bases between them. Germline CDR1 SGHKS, CDR2 YYEKEE (reference sequence). The CDR3 spells CASSLEGGVEKLFF. The CDR3 nucleotides are TGTGCCAGCAGCTTGGAAGGGGGTGTGGAAAAACTGTTTTTT.

V gene TRBV12-3 or TRBV12-4 combines with J gene TRBJ2-1; a weak D match, TRBD2 (6 bases). The V end lost 4 bases, the J end lost 14 bases, and 12 bases lay between the germline ends. This CDR3 contains 11 residues. CDR3 nucleotide sequence: TGTGCCAGCAGTTCGGGACGACTAGAGTTCTTC. Amino acids: CASSSGRLEFF.

V and J are TRBV11-2 and TRBJ2-2; D possibly corresponds to TRBD1 (5 bases). The germline CDR1 and CDR2 sequences are SGHAT and FQNNGV. Trimming removed 0 bases at V and 7 bases at J, with 9 bases between. The CDR3 is 14 residues long. The CDR3 DNA reads TGTGCCAGCAGCTTAGACAGGGTTGGCGGGGAGCTGTTTTTT. It is translated as CASSLDRVGGELFF.

This clone was observed a handful of times. The chain has TRBV28 and TRBJ1-3; no firm D call. With 4 bases removed from V and 5 bases from J, the gap between germline ends came to 9 bases. This CDR3 has 13 amino acids. Germline-derived CDR1 and CDR2 are MDHEN and SYDVKM. CDR3 sequence (DNA): TGTGCCAGCAGTTCCCCCTCCCGAAACACCATATATTTT. This gives the protein CASSSPSRNTIYF.

The rearrangement uses TRBV15 and TRBJ1-1; TRBD1 aligns across 8 bases. The CDR3 covers 16 residues. With 2 bases clipped from V and 10 bases from J, the junction kept 15 bases outside the gene matches. In germline, CDR1 is LNHNV, CDR2 YYDKDF (reference sequence). This CDR3 is CATSRPSGGDPLGAFF. The CDR3 nucleotides read TGTGCCACCAGCAGACCATCAGGGGGCGATCCCTTAGGAGCTTTCTTT.

This sequence joins TRBV19 and TRBJ2-1, with D perhaps TRBD1 (7 bases). The CDR3 extends over 14 amino acids. V lost 7 bases to trimming and J lost 4 bases, with 14 bases between them. Germline CDR1 reads LNHDA; CDR2 reads SQIVND (reference sequence). CDR3 coding DNA: TGTGCCAGTACCCGGAGGGGACAGTACAATGAGCAGTTCTTC. Translation: CASTRRGQYNEQFF.

This clone has ten or more counts. The V and J genes are TRBV30 and TRBJ2-3, with D possibly TRBD2 on 6 matching bases. The germline V gene encodes CDR1 GTSNPN and CDR2 SVGIG (reference sequence). The CDR3 runs 15 residues. Trimming cost V 1 base and J 4 bases, with 15 bases left between them. The CDR3 DNA reads as TGTGCCTGGAGTGGGTCCGGGGGTGGCCCAGATACGCAGTATTTT. Translation gives CAWSGSGGGPDTQYF.

The chain recombines TRBV28 with TRBJ2-7; 8 nucleotides match TRBD1. V dropped 6 bases and J dropped 0; count of bases not matched to a gene: 10. The germline V gene has CDR1 MDHEN and CDR2 SYDVKM. This CDR3 is built from 16 residues. The DNA for the CDR3 is TGTGCCAGCAGCACCTCCGACAGGGGTGTCTCCTACGAGCAGTACTTC. It is translated as CASSTSDRGVSYEQYF.

This clone has a single count. The chain links TRBV19 to TRBJ1-1; D uncertain. Per the germline V gene, CDR1 is LNHDA and CDR2 is SQIVND (reference sequence). The CDR3 has 14 amino acids. V was pared by 2 bases and J by 3 bases, with 10 bases between. CDR3 coding DNA: TGTGCCAGTAGTATACGATCGAGAGACACTGAAGCTTTCTTT. Translating gives CASSIRSRDTEAFF.

The J gene is TRBJ2-5, the V gene TRBV18; D gene unclear. Germline-derived CDR1 and CDR2 are KGHSH and LQKENI. The CDR3 loop spans 14 amino acids. The V end lost 2 bases, the J end lost 1 base, and 8 bases lay between the germline ends. CDR3 DNA sequence: TGTGCCAGCTCACCATCTGGAGTCCAAGAGACCCAGTACTTC. Encoded protein: CASSPSGVQETQYF. The complete variable domain, with remaining parts taken from reference TRBV18 and TRBJ2-5, reads NAGVMQNPRHLVRRRGQEARLRCSPMKGHSHVYWYRQLPEEGLKFMVYLQKENIIDESGMPKERFSAEFPKEGPSILRIQQVVRGDSAAYFCASSPSGVQETQYFGPGTRLLVL.

The chain couples TRBV7-2 to TRBJ2-3, with D hard to call. Germline-derived CDR1 and CDR2 are SGHTA and FQGNSA. The germline V and J ends were trimmed by 5 bases and 2 bases, with 20 bases remaining between them. This CDR3 contains 17 residues. CDR3 sequence (DNA): TGTGCCAGCAGCCCTGCCCAGGTCCGTGAAATCACAGATACGCAGTATTTT. Translating gives CASSPAQVREITDTQYF.

This chain connects TRBV15 to TRBJ2-7; a weak D match, TRBD1 (5 bases). In germline, CDR1 is LNHNV, CDR2 YYDKDF (reference sequence). The germline V and J ends were trimmed by 1 base and 4 bases, with 8 bases remaining between them. This CDR3 has 13 amino acids. In DNA, the CDR3 is TGTGCCACCAGCAGAGTAGACAGTTACGAGCAGTACTTC. Its protein is CATSRVDSYEQYF.

The chain couples TRBV2 to TRBJ2-7; weak D call: TRBD2 (6 bases). This CDR3 region has 15 residues. Germline lookup yields CDR1 SNHLY and CDR2 FYNNEI. Trimming removed 1 base from V and 2 bases from J, with 12 bases in between. The CDR3: CASSEGGGGTYEQYF. Written as DNA, the CDR3 is TGTGCCAGCAGTGAAGGGGGAGGTGGGACCTACGAGCAGTACTTC.

This clone has just a few counts. The rearrangement links TRBV11-2 to TRBJ1-2; TRBD1 agrees at 8 bases. CDR1 and CDR2 (germline): SGHAT, FQNNGV. V gave up 0 bases and J gave up 1 base; unmatched junction bases: 4. There are 16 residues in the CDR3. CDR3 sequence reads: CASSLDRTGFNYGYTF. As DNA, the CDR3 is TGTGCCAGCAGCTTAGATCGGACAGGGTTTAACTATGGCTACACCTTC.

This clone was seen more than once but under ten times. J is TRBJ1-4 and V is TRBV10-2; possibly TRBD1 for D (6 bases). Per germline, CDR1 WSHSY and CDR2 SAAADI. Trimming shortened V by 2 bases and J by 4 bases, and 14 bases separated the two germline ends. The CDR3 extends over 16 amino acids. The CDR3: CASSEQGPGINEKLFF. The CDR3 DNA reads as TGCGCCAGCAGTGAGCAGGGGCCGGGAATTAATGAAAAACTGTTTTTT.

This clone was counted only a few times. The rearrangement links TRBV4-1 to TRBJ2-3; a possible D gene is TRBD2 (6 bases). The CDR3 has 15 amino acids. CDR1 and CDR2 from the germline V gene are MGHRA and YSYEKL. The ends were cut back, 1 base at V and 2 bases at J, with 10 bases in the middle. The CDR3 loop reads CASSQGDSSTDTQYF. Here the CDR3 DNA reads TGCGCCAGCAGCCAAGGGGACTCCTCCACAGATACGCAGTATTTT.

The J gene is TRBJ1-6, the V gene TRBV19; 7 bases line up with TRBD1. CDR3 length equals 14 residues. Germline-derived CDR1 and CDR2 are LNHDA and SQIVND (reference sequence). V dropped 6 bases and J dropped 9; count of bases not matched to a gene: 8. Here the CDR3 reads CASRLTGFVSPLHF. CDR3 DNA sequence: TGTGCCAGTAGGCTGACAGGGTTTGTTTCACCCCTCCACTTT.

The chain recombines TRBV6-5 with TRBJ1-3; 8 bases align to TRBD1. CDR3 length: 15 amino acids. The trim removed 5 bases at V and 0 bases at J, leaving 3 bases unmatched. CDR1 is MNHEY, CDR2 SVGAGI, per germline. The CDR3 nucleotides read TGTGCCAGCAGTAGACAGGGGATCTCTGGAAACACCATATATTTT. Its translation is CASSRQGISGNTIYF.

This clone was counted between two and nine times. The rearrangement joins TRBV19 to TRBJ2-7; possibly TRBD1 for D (6 bases). The CDR3 runs 14 residues. Germline V gene data show CDR1 as LNHDA and CDR2 as SQIVND (reference sequence). Trimming took 6 bases from V and 3 from J, leaving 15 bases between them. CDR3 region: CASSRTAGNYEQYF. CDR3 sequence (DNA): TGTGCCAGTAGCCGGACAGCCGGCAACTACGAGCAGTACTTC.

The chain carries TRBV21-1 and TRBJ2-7; the D segment call TRBD2 is taken from the table without a DNA check. TRBV21-1 is recorded as a pseudogene. CDR3 size: 16 residues. In nucleotides, the CDR3 is TGTGCCAGATATGGGAGACTAGCGGTGAAGTCCTACGAGCAGTACTTC. Amino acid sequence: CARYGRLAVKSYEQYF.

The rearrangement links TRBV9 to TRBJ1-2; 9 bases map to TRBD1. J gave up 7 bases and V 0 bases, and 7 bases lay outside the gene matches. CDR1 and CDR2 (germline): SGDLS, YYNGEE. This CDR3 is built from 15 residues. CDR3 DNA sequence: TGTGCCAGCAGCGTAGCTCCGGACAGGGGAAGTGGCTACACCTTC. Its protein is CASSVAPDRGSGYTF.

The CDR3 DNA follows: TGTGCCAGCAGCCCCGAAACAGGGGGCGGAAATTCACCCCTCCACTTT. Its translation: CASSPETGGGNSPLHF. The chain is built from TRBV7-9 and TRBJ1-6; TRBD1 aligns across 9 bases. With 5 bases clipped from V and 7 bases from J, the junction kept 9 bases outside the gene matches. This CDR3 comprises 16 residues. The germline CDR1 and CDR2 sequences are SEHNR and FQNEAQ (reference sequence).

The chain recombines TRBV3-1 (or the pseudogene TRBV3-2) with TRBJ1-2, with a tentative D call TRBD1 (6 bases). The germline V and J ends were trimmed by 4 bases and 3 bases, with 12 bases remaining between them. From germline, CDR1 is LGHDT and CDR2 YNNKEL (reference sequence). The length of the CDR3 is 14 residues. The DNA for the CDR3 is TGTGCCAGCAGCCCCTTGCCAGGGGACTATGGCTACACCTTC. This sequence encodes CASSPLPGDYGYTF.

The J gene is TRBJ1-5, the V gene TRBV19, with 9 positions matching TRBD1. The V segment lost 7 bases and the J segment 2 bases; nucleotides outside the gene matches: 12. Germline CDR1 LNHDA, CDR2 SQIVND (reference sequence). The CDR3 totals 17 residues. CDR3 in amino acids: CASTSTGTGRGNQPQHF. CDR3 DNA sequence: TGTGCCAGTACCTCGACTGGGACAGGGCGGGGCAATCAGCCCCAGCATTTT.